Listed here are 23 T cell receptor beta chains from one sample, sequenced in a study of shared clonotypes between healthy human individuals (dated by TCRdb to 2019 to 2021). The library was obtained by the immunoSEQ multiplex PCR assay. The table was pulled from immuneACCESS by TCRdb, which kept in-frame rearrangements only. Such tables lose some clones; where checked, under half of the loss comes from unresolved V genes, and the rest has no known cause. This sample gives about 110,000 clones in total; around two thirds of them show up just once. The ten largest clones represent 20% to 25% of the sample. The material sequenced was memory CD8+ T cells sorted from blood. Per the publication, the cell subset or site label means: CD45RO+ cells pooled with CCR7-negative TemRA cells. These receptors were obtained from a woman aged 25 to 39 in good health.

CDR3 sequence: CASSQDPRNTEAFF. CDR3 sequence (DNA): TGCGCCAGCAGCCAAGATCCACGGAACACTGAAGCTTTCTTT. The chain recombines TRBV4-1 with TRBJ1-1, with unresolved D. This CDR3 spans 14 amino acids. V gave up 0 bases and J gave up 1 base, with 6 bases separating them. Looked up from germline, CDR1 is MGHRA and CDR2 is YSYEKL.

This sequence joins TRBV27 and TRBJ2-2, with D possibly matching TRBD1 (6 bases). Trimming removed 5 bases from V and 5 bases from J, with 15 bases in between. The CDR3 loop spans 15 amino acids. CDR1 and CDR2 from the germline V gene are MNHEY and SMNVEV (reference sequence). The CDR3 region is CASSPLDSPTGELFF. CDR3 in DNA: TGTGCCAGCAGTCCCTTGGACAGTCCAACCGGGGAGCTGTTTTTT.

V and J are TRBV7-9 and TRBJ2-7, with 10 bases fitting TRBD1. V was pared by 5 bases and J by 5 bases, with 6 bases of the junction left unmatched. CDR1 SEHNR and CDR2 FQNEAQ come from the germline V gene (reference sequence). This CDR3 is built from 14 residues. The CDR3 DNA reads as TGTGCCAGCAGCCGGGGACAGGGGCACAACGAGCAGTACTTC. Translation gives CASSRGQGHNEQYF.

The gene calls are TRBV28 and TRBJ2-5; 9 positions agree with TRBD1. The CDR3 is 18 residues long. The V segment lost 3 bases and the J segment 4 bases; nucleotides outside the gene matches: 15. Per the germline V gene, CDR1 is MDHEN and CDR2 is SYDVKM. The CDR3 spells CASSFITGQGVRGETQYF. The CDR3 DNA sequence: TGTGCCAGCAGTTTCATCACGGGACAGGGAGTTCGTGGAGAGACCCAGTACTTC.

In its sample, this clone was seen many times. The V call is TRBV6-5, the J call TRBJ1-1; tentative D call: TRBD1 (6 bases). The V end lost 2 bases, the J end lost 2 bases, and 9 bases lay between the germline ends. The CDR3 is 14 residues long. Germline V gives CDR1 MNHEY, CDR2 SVGAGI. CDR3 DNA: TGTGCCAGCAGTTACGGGGGACATAACACTGAAGCTTTCTTT. This sequence encodes CASSYGGHNTEAFF.

The gene calls are TRBV27 and TRBJ2-4, with a tentative D call TRBD2 (6 bases). V dropped 0 bases and J dropped 1 base, with 10 bases sitting between them. Germline values: CDR1 MNHEY, CDR2 SMNVEV (reference sequence). The CDR3 totals 16 residues. The CDR3 region is CASSLSPGVAKNIQYF. CDR3 bases: TGTGCCAGCAGTTTATCGCCGGGAGTCGCCAAAAACATTCAGTACTTC.

V gene TRBV16 combines with J gene TRBJ1-1; D is unclear. The germline V gene has CDR1 KGHSY and CDR2 FQNENV. The CDR3 sequence is 12 residues long. Deletions cut 1 base from V and 2 bases from J, with 2 bases between. The chain's CDR3 is CASSQFNTEAFF. The DNA of the CDR3 is TGTGCCAGCAGCCAATTTAACACTGAAGCTTTCTTT.

This chain connects TRBV11-2 to TRBJ2-2; TRBD2 aligns across 8 bases. V dropped 3 bases and J dropped 0; count of bases not matched to a gene: 3. CDR1 and CDR2 (germline): SGHAT, FQNNGV. This CDR3 has 16 amino acids. The CDR3 coding sequence is TGTGCCAGCAGCTTTGGCGGGAGGTCGAACACCGGGGAGCTGTTTTTT. Amino acids: CASSFGGRSNTGELFF.

The V gene is TRBV10-3, the J gene TRBJ1-1; D is uncertain. V was trimmed by 0 bases and J by 2 bases, leaving 7 bases between them. This CDR3 contains 14 residues. The germline gives CDR1 ENHRY, CDR2 SYGVKD. The CDR3 DNA reads as TGTGCCATCAGTGAGTCCAGTTTTAACACTGAAGCTTTCTTT. This gives the protein CAISESSFNTEAFF.

The chain recombines TRBV7-8 with TRBJ2-3; a weak D match, TRBD2 (5 bases). Trimming pared 7 bases from V and 1 base from J, leaving 6 bases between. Looked up from germline, CDR1 is SGHVS and CDR2 is FQNEAQ. CDR3 length: 12 amino acids. CDR3 amino acids: CASNGGTDTQYF. The CDR3 nucleotides read TGTGCCAGCAACGGGGGCACAGATACGCAGTATTTT.

This clone was counted only a few times. The rearrangement uses TRBV4-1 and TRBJ2-7, with 9 positions matching TRBD2. CDR1 MGHRA and CDR2 YSYEKL come from the germline V gene. This CDR3 has 17 amino acids. Unmatched junction bases numbered 9, after V lost 1 base and J lost 2 bases. CDR3 loop: CASSQVDLGLATYEQYF. CDR3 in DNA: TGCGCCAGCAGCCAAGTAGATTTGGGACTAGCCACCTACGAGCAGTACTTC.

Here the CDR3 DNA reads TGTGCCAGCAGCGGGAGGGGGACAGGGGCCCTGAACACTGAAGCTTTCTTT. Translated, it gives CASSGRGTGALNTEAFF. This chain links TRBV9 with TRBJ1-1, with 10 positions matching TRBD1. The junction had 8 bases not matched to a gene; V was cut back by 3 bases and J by 0 bases. The CDR3 spans 17 residues. Germline V gives CDR1 SGDLS, CDR2 YYNGEE. Together with reference TRBV9 and TRBJ1-1, the CDR3 gives the full variable domain: DSGVTQTPKHLITATGQRVTLRCSPRSGDLSVYWYQQSLDQGLQFLIQYYNGEERAKGNILERFSAQQFPDLHSELNLSSLELGDSALYFCASSGRGTGALNTEAFFGQGTRLTVV.

This clone was observed at least ten times. The same CDR3 also results from other DNA sequences found in this sample. The CDR3 here is CASSVGGGSDEQYF. The CDR3 DNA is TGTGCCAGCAGCGTAGGAGGGGGCAGCGACGAGCAGTACTTC. The chain recombines TRBV9 with TRBJ2-7, with 7 bases fitting TRBD1. With V trimmed by 0 bases and J by 5 bases, 5 bases remained unmatched. CDR3 size: 14 residues. The germline V gene encodes CDR1 SGDLS and CDR2 YYNGEE.

The chain links TRBV6-5 to TRBJ2-2; D not resolved. Germline values: CDR1 MNHEY, CDR2 SVGAGI. V was cut by 2 bases and J by 5 bases, with 6 bases left in between. This CDR3 has 13 residues. The CDR3 here is CASSYELTGELFF. As DNA, the CDR3 is TGTGCCAGCAGTTACGAGCTTACCGGGGAGCTGTTTTTT.

In its sample, this clone was seen a few times. The rearrangement joins TRBV7-9 to TRBJ2-5; D unclear. CDR1 SEHNR and CDR2 FQNEAQ come from the germline V gene (reference sequence). The V end was cut by 5 bases, the J end by 2 bases, with 15 bases between. CDR3 length: 15 residues. DNA of the CDR3: TGTGCCAGCAGCCCTCCTCTGGGGATACAAGAGACCCAGTACTTC. Amino acids: CASSPPLGIQETQYF.

This chain connects TRBV25-1 to TRBJ1-2; a possible D gene is TRBD1 (6 bases). Germline V CDR1 and CDR2: MGHDK, SYGVNS. CDR3 length: 17 amino acids. V was cut by 1 base and J by 4 bases, with 19 bases left in between. CDR3 nucleotide sequence: TGTGCCAGCAGTGAATCTTACCGTGGGGGCAGGGCCTATGGCTACACCTTC. Translation: CASSESYRGGRAYGYTF.

This clone turned up a few times. The genes are TRBV5-6 and TRBJ2-1; no clear D gene. Trimming left V 0 bases short and J 0 bases short, with 10 bases between. Germline-derived CDR1 and CDR2 are SGHDT and YYEEEE. This CDR3 has 16 residues. CDR3 coding DNA: TGTGCCAGCAGCTTGGAACTCTCGAGCTCCTACAATGAGCAGTTCTTC. Its protein product is CASSLELSSSYNEQFF.

This clone was observed a single time. This rearrangement joins TRBV18 to TRBJ1-1; D ambiguous. Between the trimmed V and J ends, which lost 2 bases and 1 base, there was a span of 8 bases. The CDR3 consists of 14 residues. Germline assignment: CDR1 KGHSH and CDR2 LQKENI. CDR3 sequence reads: CASSPTQRNTEAFF. The CDR3 DNA sequence: TGTGCCAGCTCACCAACACAGAGGAACACTGAAGCTTTCTTT.

This clone was counted between two and nine times. The gene calls are TRBV15 and TRBJ2-6; D not certain. This CDR3 is 16 amino acids long. Trimming removed 1 base at V and 1 base at J, with 8 bases between. Per the germline V gene, CDR1 is LNHNV and CDR2 is YYDKDF (reference sequence). The CDR3 here is CATSRVVGSGANVLTF. DNA for the CDR3: TGTGCCACCAGCAGAGTTGTAGGTTCTGGGGCCAACGTCCTGACTTTC.

The chain links TRBV11-2 to TRBJ1-1; maybe TRBD1 (6 bases). V dropped 3 bases and J dropped 0 bases, with 11 bases sitting between them. This CDR3 has 15 amino acids. Germline CDR1 and CDR2: SGHAT and FQNNGV. In nucleotides, the CDR3 is TGTGCCAGCAGCTTCCCAGGGGCCATGAACACTGAAGCTTTCTTT. This codes for CASSFPGAMNTEAFF.

This chain joins TRBV15 and TRBJ2-1; D is uncertain. The CDR3 is 13 amino acids. Germline V gene sequence: CDR1 LNHNV, CDR2 YYDKDF (reference sequence). V shed 3 bases and J shed 7 bases, with 10 bases lying between them. CDR3 coding DNA: TGTGCCACCAGCAGCGATATGGTAAATGAGCAGTTCTTC. This translates into CATSSDMVNEQFF.

This chain links TRBV9 with TRBJ2-1; D ambiguous. The CDR3 has 11 residues. V shed 3 bases and J shed 5 bases, with 3 bases lying between them. Germline loops: CDR1 SGDLS, CDR2 YYNGEE. In DNA form, the CDR3 reads TGTGCCAGCAGCGGTGACAATGAGCAGTTCTTC. Translation: CASSGDNEQFF.

The chain carries TRBV27 and TRBJ2-7, with unresolved D. The CDR3 totals 11 residues. CDR1 MNHEY and CDR2 SMNVEV come from the germline V gene (reference sequence). Trimming took off 8 bases at V and 3 bases at J, with 8 bases between the two ends. CDR3 in amino acids: CASGSLYEQYF. CDR3 in DNA: TGTGCCAGCGGCAGTCTCTACGAGCAGTACTTC.